The next 30 T cell receptor beta chains were all read from a single sample in a study of T cells after posttransplantation cyclophosphamide. Sequencing was performed with immunoSEQ multiplex PCR; in TCRdb, only in-frame clones are kept and a portion is missing. Reported are 23,000 or so clones, none seen only once; the ten largest carry roughly 6.6%. The sample consisted of PBMCs. The receptors here all came from a woman aged 60-70 years in good health, CMV-negative, and a related stem cell transplant donor.

In this sample, this clone turned up many times. The chain joins TRBV28 to TRBJ1-2; tentatively, D is TRBD1 (5 bases). Germline CDR1 reads MDHEN; CDR2 reads SYDVKM. The CDR3 runs to 16 residues. V lost 5 bases, J lost 4 bases, and 20 bases lay in between. CDR3 bases: TGTGCCAGCAGTAAACCCGGGGGGAGGCGACTCTATGGCTACACCTTC. This sequence encodes CASSKPGGRRLYGYTF.

This clone was detected a few times. The gene calls are TRBV9 and TRBJ1-2, with 9 bases identical to TRBD1. The CDR3 contains 16 residues. V gave up 0 bases and J gave up 7 bases; unmatched junction bases: 10. Germline lookup yields CDR1 SGDLS and CDR2 YYNGEE. CDR3 nucleotide sequence: TGTGCCAGCAGCGTAGCCCAGACAGGGGGGTATGGTGGCTACACCTTC. Protein sequence: CASSVAQTGGYGGYTF.

In its sample, this clone was seen many times. The chain has TRBV27 and TRBJ2-1; TRBD2 agrees at 7 bases. The V segment lost 7 bases and the J segment 8 bases; nucleotides outside the gene matches: 17. The CDR3 is made up of 16 amino acids. The germline gives CDR1 MNHEY, CDR2 SMNVEV (reference sequence). For the CDR3, the DNA is TGTGCCAGCAACCTCCGACTAGCCAGTATAACCCATGAGCAGTTCTTC. Its protein is CASNLRLASITHEQFF.

This rearrangement joins TRBV7-2 to TRBJ1-2; 8 bases align to TRBD1. Per germline, CDR1 SGHTA and CDR2 FQGNSA. The CDR3 loop spans 14 amino acids. Trimming cost V 3 bases and J 3 bases; bases outside gene matches: 3. The CDR3 protein is CASSLDRVDYGYTF. The CDR3 bases are TGTGCCAGCAGCTTGGACAGGGTGGACTATGGCTACACCTTC.

This clone was observed many times. The rearrangement uses TRBV7-2 and TRBJ2-4; D remains unclear. This CDR3 is built from 14 residues. Trimming took off 3 bases at V and 1 base at J, with 7 bases between the two ends. Germline V lookup: CDR1 SGHTA, CDR2 FQGNSA. Here the CDR3 reads CASSFSYAKNIQYF. CDR3 sequence (DNA): TGTGCCAGCAGCTTCTCCTACGCCAAAAACATTCAGTACTTC.

This clone was seen more than once but under ten times. This chain joins TRBV27 and TRBJ1-6, with D possibly TRBD1 on 6 matching bases. This CDR3 is built from 15 residues. V lost 2 bases and J 6 bases, leaving 11 bases between the germline ends. In germline, CDR1 is MNHEY, CDR2 SMNVEV (reference sequence). The CDR3 reads CASSLGGAVNSPLHF. The CDR3 nucleotides read TGTGCCAGCAGTTTAGGGGGGGCGGTTAATTCACCCCTCCACTTT.

The sample holds many counts of this clone. The V and J genes are TRBV19 and TRBJ2-7; 11 bases agree with TRBD1. CDR1 and CDR2 from the germline V gene are LNHDA and SQIVND (reference sequence). The CDR3 runs 15 residues. The V and J ends lost 3 bases and 2 bases, in that order; junction bases with no gene match: 3. CDR3 DNA sequence: TGTGCCAGTAGTATCCGGGGACAGGGGGCCTACGAGCAGTACTTC. Protein: CASSIRGQGAYEQYF.

This clone was counted at least ten times. The chain joins TRBV5-4 to TRBJ1-5; perhaps TRBD1 as D (5 bases). V lost 2 bases and J 3 bases, leaving 18 bases between the germline ends. The CDR3 is made up of 17 amino acids. Germline CDR1 and CDR2: SGHNT and YYREEE (reference sequence). In DNA form, the CDR3 reads TGTGCCAGCAGCTTAGGCGGGAGGGCAGGGAACAATCAGCCCCAGCATTTT. It encodes CASSLGGRAGNNQPQHF.

This clone was seen repeatedly, ten times or more. The gene calls are TRBV6-1 and TRBJ2-3; tentative D call: TRBD1 (7 bases). This CDR3 has 14 residues. The V gene's germline CDR1 is MNHNS and CDR2 SASEGT. V was pared by 4 bases and J by 3 bases, with 11 bases between. The CDR3 nucleotides are TGTGCCAGCAGTGTCTCAGGGGGGACAGATACGCAGTATTTT. It codes for CASSVSGGTDTQYF.

This clone came up many times. The V and J genes are TRBV7-2 and TRBJ2-7, with 8 bases identical to TRBD1. This CDR3 has 14 amino acids. Trimming took 7 bases from V and 0 from J; bases not matched to a gene: 5. Germline lookup yields CDR1 SGHTA and CDR2 FQGNSA. The CDR3, as DNA: TGTGCCAGCACCTCCGGGACAGGCTCCTACGAGCAGTACTTC. This sequence encodes CASTSGTGSYEQYF. Full variable domain (outside the CDR3, taken from reference TRBV7-2 and TRBJ2-7): GAGVSQSPSNKVTEKGKDVELRCDPISGHTALYWYRQSLGQGLEFLIYFQGNSAPDKSGLPSDRFSAERTGGSVSTLTIQRTQQEDSAVYLCASTSGTGSYEQYFGPGTRLTVT.

This clone was detected ten times or more. The chain uses TRBV13 and TRBJ1-3; 7 bases are shared with TRBD1. The CDR3 contains 12 residues. Germline V gene data show CDR1 as PRHDT and CDR2 as FYEKMQ (reference sequence). The trim removed 4 bases at V and 8 bases at J, leaving 2 bases unmatched. The CDR3 DNA is TGTGCCAGCAGCTGGACAGGCTACACCATATATTTT. Amino acids: CASSWTGYTIYF.

This clone occurred many times. The chain recombines TRBV5-6 with TRBJ2-3, with 11 bases that match TRBD2. Germline V gene sequence: CDR1 SGHDT, CDR2 YYEEEE. The CDR3 covers 13 residues. Germline trimming cut 3 bases from V and 11 bases from J; bases unmatched to any gene: 5. The CDR3 spells CASSSGLAGEQYF. The CDR3 DNA reads TGTGCCAGCAGCTCAGGACTAGCGGGCGAGCAGTATTTT. The full variable domain, completed using reference TRBV5-6 and TRBJ2-3, is DAGVTQSPTHLIKTRGQQVTLRCSPKSGHDTVSWYQQALGQGPQFIFQYYEEEERQRGNFPDRFSGHQFPNYSSELNVNALLLGDSALYLCASSSGLAGEQYFGPGTRLTVL.

This rearrangement joins TRBV27 to TRBJ1-4, with 10 bases lining up with TRBD1. CDR1 and CDR2 (germline): MNHEY, SMNVEV (reference sequence). The CDR3 length is 16 residues. J was trimmed by 8 bases and V by 1 base; bases with no gene match: 7. Here the CDR3 DNA reads TGTGCCAGCAGTTTATTAGCGGGACAGGGGTACGAAAAACTGTTTTTT. It translates to CASSLLAGQGYEKLFF.

This clone has at least ten counts. V usage is TRBV10-3 and J usage is TRBJ2-2; tentative D call: TRBD1 (6 bases). CDR3 length: 15 residues. Germline V CDR1 and CDR2: ENHRY, SYGVKD. Trimming shortened V by 2 bases and J by 3 bases, and 10 bases separated the two germline ends. The CDR3 sequence is CAISEAGADTGELFF. CDR3 bases: TGTGCCATCAGTGAGGCAGGGGCTGACACCGGGGAGCTGTTTTTT.

Many counts were recorded for this clone. The chain uses TRBV14 and TRBJ1-1; 8 positions match TRBD1. After removal of 3 bases from V and 2 bases from J, the junction contained 5 bases not matched to a gene. The CDR3 is 15 amino acids. Germline values: CDR1 SGHDN, CDR2 FVKESK. CDR3 in amino acids: CASSQRTGSNTEAFF. The DNA for the CDR3 is TGTGCCAGCAGCCAGAGGACAGGGAGTAACACTGAAGCTTTCTTT. Supplemented by reference TRBV14 and TRBJ1-1, the full variable domain reads EAGVTQFPSHSVIEKGQTVTLRCDPISGHDNLYWYRRVMGKEIKFLLHFVKESKQDESGMPNNRFLAERTGGTYSTLKVQPAELEDSGVYFCASSQRTGSNTEAFFGQGTRLTVV.

This clone occurred many times. The CDR3 nucleotides read TGTGCCAGCAGCTTAGGGATAGGGGGCCCCTCTGGAAACACCATATATTTT. Protein sequence: CASSLGIGGPSGNTIYF. The chain is built from TRBV7-8 and TRBJ1-3, with TRBD1 matching over 7 bases. Trimming cost V 1 base and J 0 bases; bases outside gene matches: 6. The CDR3 is made up of 17 amino acids. The germline gives CDR1 SGHVS, CDR2 FQNEAQ.

This clone was recorded at least ten times. The chain carries TRBV5-3 and TRBJ2-2, with D possibly TRBD2 on 6 matching bases. TRBV5-3 is filed as an ORF, its function uncertain. The CDR3 length is 16 residues. V dropped 3 bases and J dropped 7 bases, with 19 bases sitting between them. The CDR3 DNA sequence: TGTGCCAGAAGCTCGAATACGGGGGTTGTGGGCGGGGAGCTGTTTTTT. Its translation is CARSSNTGVVGGELFF.

This clone has more than one count but fewer than ten. The CDR3 loop is CSVDRGKTQYF. The CDR3 DNA follows: TGCAGCGTTGATAGGGGGAAGACCCAGTACTTC. The chain recombines TRBV29-1 with TRBJ2-5; TRBD1 might be the D (6 bases). CDR3 size: 11 residues. Trimming took 3 bases from V and 6 from J, leaving 8 bases between them. Germline V gives CDR1 SQVTM, CDR2 ANQGSEA.

This clone occurred a few times. The rearrangement links TRBV11-3 to TRBJ2-3; TRBD1 matches at 7 bases. The CDR3 covers 14 residues. V shed 4 bases, J shed 2 bases, and the junction held 3 bases outside the gene matches. Germline V gene lookup returns CDR1 SGHNT and CDR2 YENEEA. The CDR3 loop reads CASSWGQNTDTQYF. DNA of the CDR3: TGTGCCAGCAGCTGGGGACAGAACACAGATACGCAGTATTTT. Together with reference TRBV11-3 and TRBJ2-3, the CDR3 gives the full variable domain: EAGVVQSPRYKIIEKKQPVAFWCNPISGHNTLYWYLQNLGQGPELLIRYENEEAVDDSQLPKDRFSAERLKGVDSTLKIQPAELGDSAVYLCASSWGQNTDTQYFGPGTRLTVL.

This clone has ten or more counts. The chain is built from TRBV4-2 and TRBJ2-3; TRBD2 matches 12 bases. The CDR3 contains 16 residues. Germline assignment: CDR1 LGHNA and CDR2 YNFKEQ. J lost 6 bases, V lost 4 bases, and 8 bases had no gene match. The CDR3 DNA follows: TGTGCCAGCAGCCCACTAGCGGGAGGAAATGAGGATACGCAGTATTTT. It is translated as CASSPLAGGNEDTQYF.

This clone was detected ten times or more. V and J are TRBV6-1 and TRBJ2-5, with D maybe TRBD2 (5 bases). Trimming shortened V by 7 bases and J by 5 bases, and 11 bases separated the two germline ends. From germline, CDR1 is MNHNS and CDR2 SASEGT. The CDR3 loop spans 12 amino acids. The CDR3 is CASTRGHETQYF. The CDR3 region has the DNA TGTGCCAGCACCCGAGGGCACGAGACCCAGTACTTC.

This clone was recorded at least ten times. This chain joins TRBV28 and TRBJ2-7; possibly TRBD1 for D (5 bases). Trimming left V 4 bases short and J 3 bases short, with 7 bases between. The CDR3 has 12 amino acids. CDR1 and CDR2 (germline): MDHEN, SYDVKM. The CDR3 bases are TGTGCCAGCAGTTACCAGGGCTACGAGCAGTACTTC. It specifies CASSYQGYEQYF.

At least ten counts were recorded for this clone. The chain employs TRBV6-1 and TRBJ2-1; perhaps TRBD2 as D (6 bases). The CDR3 is 14 amino acids. Germline V gene lookup returns CDR1 MNHNS and CDR2 SASEGT. The V and J ends lost 11 bases and 9 bases respectively, with 23 bases between them. The CDR3 spells CASRPGLRSGEQFF. Written as DNA, the CDR3 is TGTGCCTCACGGCCGGGACTCCGGTCTGGTGAGCAGTTCTTC.

This clone was observed many times. The chain has TRBV7-9 and TRBJ1-3, with TRBD1 matching over 10 bases. Trimming removed 1 base from V and 2 bases from J; junction bases left unmatched: 11. CDR1 SEHNR and CDR2 FQNEAQ come from the germline V gene (reference sequence). The CDR3 spans 19 residues. The CDR3 bases are TGTGCCAGCAGCTTAGATGCCGGGACAGGGGAGTTACCTGGAAACACCATATATTTT. Its protein is CASSLDAGTGELPGNTIYF.

This clone showed up many times. V gene TRBV7-3 combines with J gene TRBJ2-1; 11 positions agree with TRBD2. CDR1 and CDR2 from the germline V gene are SGHTA and FQGTGA. Trimming at V came to 5 bases and at J to 3 bases, leaving 3 bases not matched to a gene. The CDR3 sequence is 15 residues long. CDR3 region: CASSPGLADYNEQFF. The CDR3 nucleotides are TGTGCCAGCAGCCCGGGACTAGCGGACTACAATGAGCAGTTCTTC.

This clone was counted a few times. The chain couples TRBV15 to TRBJ2-1; the match to TRBD2 covers 10 bases. The germline gives CDR1 LNHNV, CDR2 YYDKDF (reference sequence). The V gene end was trimmed by 0 bases and the J gene end by 7 bases; junction bases not matched to a gene: 6. The CDR3 loop spans 16 amino acids. The CDR3 region is CATSREISGGQNEQFF. The CDR3 DNA is TGTGCCACCAGCAGAGAAATTAGCGGGGGGCAGAATGAGCAGTTCTTC.

This clone has just a few counts. V and J are TRBV27 and TRBJ2-5; 13 positions match TRBD2. With V trimmed by 6 bases and J by 4 bases, 5 bases remained unmatched. The CDR3 is 15 amino acids. Germline V lookup: CDR1 MNHEY, CDR2 SMNVEV (reference sequence). The CDR3 region is CASSPGLAGAETQYF. CDR3 bases: TGTGCCAGCAGCCCTGGACTAGCGGGAGCAGAGACCCAGTACTTC.

In this sample, this clone turned up many times. The CDR3, as DNA: TGCAGTGCTGAGGGGGCCTACGAGCAGTACTTC. Translated, it gives CSAEGAYEQYF. The chain recombines TRBV20-1 with TRBJ2-7; tentative D call: TRBD1 (6 bases). CDR3 length: 11 amino acids. V was shortened by 5 bases and J by 2 bases, with 7 bases between the two germline ends. CDR1 DFQATT and CDR2 SNEGSKA come from the germline V gene (reference sequence).

This clone was seen ten or more times. The chain links TRBV27 to TRBJ2-3; tentatively, D is TRBD2 (5 bases). The CDR3 is 16 amino acids. Germline values: CDR1 MNHEY, CDR2 SMNVEV (reference sequence). Trimming removed 3 bases at V and 0 bases at J, with 13 bases between. The CDR3 nucleotides are TGTGCCAGCAGTTTGGGGTCGGGATTGAGCACAGATACGCAGTATTTT. Its protein product is CASSLGSGLSTDTQYF.

In its sample, this clone was seen many times. This chain joins TRBV7-2 and TRBJ1-6; D gene ambiguous. The germline gives CDR1 SGHTA, CDR2 FQGNSA. With 3 bases removed from V and 8 bases from J, the gap between germline ends came to 5 bases. The CDR3 is 12 residues long. In nucleotides, the CDR3 is TGTGCCAGCAGCTTCAGCGATTCACCCCTCCACTTT. Translating it yields CASSFSDSPLHF.